There are a few counts of the clone carrying this T cell receptor beta chain. Its antigen is not known. This specimen belongs to a study of beta chain features in type 1 diabetes. Study details: Taken together, all samples contributed nearly 110 million examined sorted cells. Whole-study findings and limits: Moderate but significant shortening of TCRB CDR3s was recorded in all four CD4+ subsets from Type 1 diabetes patients. Possibly, sequencing cDNA over-represented cells that had high TCR expression levels.

The entirety of the isolated RNA underwent reverse transcription, so expressed TCRB transcripts were sequenced. Clones were sequenced by immunoSEQ multiplex PCR, and TCRdb holds only the in-frame ones, with some missing. The sample lists 200,000 to 300,000 clones, 68% occurring once. The V and J ends lost 0 bases and 13 bases respectively, with 7 bases between them. Germline V gives CDR1 SQVTM, CDR2 ANQGSEA. This CDR3 contains 10 residues. Sorted cells reached over 95% purity in every population. The chain uses TRBV29-1 and TRBJ2-1; D is possibly TRBD2 (5 bases). Sequenced input: naive CD4+ T cells from blood. This TCR was sampled from a man aged 25 to 40 in good health. For the CDR3, the DNA is TGCAGCGTTGAAGAGACTACCCAGTTCTTC. Translating it yields CSVEETTQFF.